Following are 9 T cell receptor beta chains from one sample sequenced in a study of blood T cells in healthy people across ages. A second about 7 to 11 cycle PCR used barcoded and J-beta primers. TCRdb called the 5' RACE reads again in MiXCR, with one record for every CDR3 protein. This repertoire shows more than 1,000,000 distinct CDR3 sequences, approximately 26% found once; its top ten account for approximately 0.79%. This same sample was also taken into another study, of T cells of mothers and their children.

Sequences were obtained from blood. Source of these receptors: a girl aged 2 to 9 in good health.

This clonotype occurred many times. The chain carries TRBV28 and TRBJ1-5; 7 bases align to TRBD1. This CDR3 is built from 15 residues. The germline gives CDR1 MDHEN, CDR2 SYDVKM. V trimming: 3 bases; J trimming: 7 bases; junction bases outside the gene matches: 9. The CDR3 loop is CASSFLTVRGQPQHF. CDR3 in DNA: TGTGCCAGCAGTTTCTTAACCGTCAGGGGGCAGCCCCAGCATTTT.

The chain combines TRBV28 with TRBJ2-7; D gene uncertain. This CDR3 contains 11 residues. In germline, CDR1 is MDHEN, CDR2 SYDVKM. Trimming cost V 2 bases and J 5 bases, with 4 bases left between them. The CDR3 nucleotides are TGTGCCAGCAGTTTAAACCACGAGCAGTACTTC. It codes for CASSLNHEQYF.

This chain connects TRBV7-9 to TRBJ2-7; TRBD2 aligns across 10 bases. The CDR3 covers 17 residues. Germline CDR1 is SEHNR and CDR2 is FQNEAQ (reference sequence). V shed 6 bases and J 4 bases; nucleotides not matched to a gene: 15. The DNA for the CDR3 is TGTGCCAGCAGTTCGGGGGCTAGCGGGAGAGATTTGTACGAGCAGTACTTC. This translates into CASSSGASGRDLYEQYF.

This clonotype has only a few counts. This sequence joins TRBV5-6 and TRBJ2-3; 8 positions agree with TRBD2. The V gene end was trimmed by 4 bases and the J gene end by 2 bases; junction bases not matched to a gene: 6. In germline, CDR1 is SGHDT, CDR2 YYEEEE. The CDR3 spans 15 residues. The CDR3 is CASSPTSASTDTQYF. The CDR3 DNA reads TGTGCCAGCAGCCCGACTAGCGCCTCCACAGATACGCAGTATTTT.

This clonotype was detected only a few times. This CDR3 reads CASSWDEKLFF. The CDR3 coding sequence is TGTGCCAGCAGTTGGGATGAAAAACTGTTTTTT. This sequence joins TRBV12-3 or TRBV12-4 and TRBJ1-4, with D unresolved. V gave up 4 bases and J gave up 6 bases, with 3 bases separating them. The length of the CDR3 is 11 residues.

The CDR3 is CSARDRRTVSYEQYF. CDR3 DNA sequence: TGCAGTGCTAGAGATCGGAGGACAGTATCCTACGAGCAGTACTTC. V is TRBV20-1 and J is TRBJ2-7, with TRBD1 as a possible D gene (6 bases). From germline, CDR1 is DFQATT and CDR2 SNEGSKA (reference sequence). Deletions cut 0 bases from V and 1 base from J, with 13 bases between. The CDR3 contains 15 residues.

This clonotype was counted only a few times. V is TRBV11-3 and J is TRBJ2-7; D possibly uses TRBD1 or TRBD2 (6 bases each). The CDR3 contains 13 residues. Germline V gene lookup returns CDR1 SGHNT and CDR2 YENEEA. V was cut by 2 bases and J by 7 bases, with 12 bases left in between. CDR3 DNA sequence: TGTGCCAGCAGCTTAAGGGGGGATCATGAGCAGTACTTC. Its protein product is CASSLRGDHEQYF.

The rearrangement uses TRBV7-2 and TRBJ2-6, with 7 bases fitting TRBD1. The CDR3 spans 19 residues. Germline V gene data show CDR1 as SGHTA and CDR2 as FQGNSA. V lost 1 base, J lost 0 bases, and 9 bases stayed unmatched. CDR3 bases: TGTGCCAGCAGCTTAGAGACAGGGTGGTCCCTCTCTGGGGCCAACGTCCTGACTTTC. This translates into CASSLETGWSLSGANVLTF.

The chain couples TRBV6-5 to TRBJ2-1, with a weak D call TRBD2 (5 bases). Per germline, CDR1 MNHEY and CDR2 SVGAGI. Deletions cut 2 bases from V and 9 bases from J, with 14 bases between. The CDR3 covers 14 residues. This CDR3 reads CASSYGRPGSEQFF. CDR3 sequence (DNA): TGTGCCAGCAGTTACGGGAGACCGGGCAGTGAGCAGTTCTTC.